This T cell receptor beta chain is drawn from a study of blood T cell repertoires in COVID-19. Study context: Samples representing acute and convalescent COVID-19 were sourced from the United States, Italy and Spain.

The CDR3 extends over 19 amino acids. TCRdb keeps only in-frame clones here, not all; method: immunoSEQ multiplex PCR. This sample yields some 250,000 clones, of which about 90% are seen a single time; more than 1% belongs to the top ten. The sequenced material came from PBMCs or T cells enriched from blood (not recorded which). This chain uses TRBV21-1 with TRBJ2-1; the table's TRBD2 call for D was not verified on the DNA. TRBV21-1 is termed a pseudogene. The receptor was isolated from a human donor in a cohort exposed to, infected with or recovered from COVID-19 (not recorded which). The donor label of this sample is uncertain. The CDR3 region has the DNA TGTGCCAGCAGCAAATGCACTATGGCGGGGGGCCGCTCCTACAATGAGCAGTTCTTC. The encoded protein is CASSKCTMAGGRSYNEQFF.